The 23 T cell receptor beta chains listed next were all sequenced from one sample in a study of blood T cells in healthy people across ages. Then a second PCR, running roughly 7 to 11 cycles, was carried out with a sample-barcoded 5' primer and a J-beta primer mix. Each CDR3 protein is one row after TCRdb ran MiXCR on the 5' RACE reads. The profile covers about 670,000 distinct CDR3 sequences, with around 52% appearing a single time and roughly 14% taken by the ten largest. Sequencing input: blood. The receptors come from an elderly woman in good health.

With respect to this clonotype: At one boundary the junction diverges from the germline segment, which might be a read error. The V and J genes are TRBV12-3 or TRBV12-4 and TRBJ2-3; D is ambiguous. The CDR3 loop spans 14 amino acids. In DNA form, the CDR3 reads TGTACCAGCAGTTCCAGAGCGACCACAGATACGCAGTATTTT. Its protein product is CTSSSRATTDTQYF.

The rearrangement links TRBV20-1 to TRBJ2-4; the D is unclear. The assigned J gene may be wrong: the sequence end matches TRBJ2-5 better. This CDR3 is 13 amino acids long. Germline V gives CDR1 DFQATT, CDR2 SNEGSKA (reference sequence). The DNA for the CDR3 is TGCAGTGCTAGACAACATTGGGAAGAGACCCAGTACTTC. Protein: CSARQHWEETQYF.

Ten or more counts support this clonotype. This chain links TRBV11-2 with TRBJ1-2, with TRBD1 as a possible D gene (5 bases). Deletions cut 5 bases from V and 4 bases from J, with 20 bases between. The CDR3 is 16 residues long. The V gene's germline CDR1 is SGHAT and CDR2 FQNNGV. Here the CDR3 DNA reads TGTGCCAGCAGCGCGCTTACCAGGGCGATGGGCTATGGCTACACCTTC. This codes for CASSALTRAMGYGYTF.

On this clonotype: Being one base from a much bigger clone, this may be a read error. The chain employs TRBV3-1 and TRBJ2-4, with 8 positions matching TRBD2. This CDR3 has 17 residues. Germline V gene lookup returns CDR1 LGHDT and CDR2 YNNKEL (reference sequence). V was pared by 1 base and J by 10 bases, with 15 bases of the junction left unmatched. The CDR3 DNA is TGTGCCAGCAGCCAAGGAAGTAGCGGGGTTAAACCAGAGATTCAGTACTTC. Translation gives CASSQGSSGVKPEIQYF. Drawing the rest from reference TRBV3-1 and TRBJ2-4, the complete variable domain is DTAVSQTPKYLVTQMGNDKSIKCEQNLGHDTMYWYKQDSKKFLKIMFSYNNKELIINETVPNRFSPKSPDKAHLNLHINSLELGDSAVYFCASSQGSSGVKPEIQYFGAGTRLSVL.

This sequence joins TRBV4-2 and TRBJ2-3; 7 nucleotides agree with TRBD2. J lost 2 bases, V lost 1 base, and 6 bases had no gene match. In germline, CDR1 is LGHNA, CDR2 YNFKEQ. This CDR3 has 16 residues. The CDR3 protein is CASSQALAEITDTQYF. CDR3 DNA sequence: TGTGCCAGCAGCCAAGCGCTAGCGGAGATCACAGATACGCAGTATTTT.

This clonotype was seen repeatedly, ten times or more. J is TRBJ2-3 and V is TRBV20-1; D is unclear. Trimming removed 3 bases from V and 0 bases from J, with 10 bases in between. CDR1 DFQATT and CDR2 SNEGSKA come from the germline V gene (reference sequence). The CDR3 loop spans 14 amino acids. In nucleotides, the CDR3 is TGCAGTGCTAGGGCCGGCCACAGCACAGATACGCAGTATTTT. This sequence encodes CSARAGHSTDTQYF.

The chain links TRBV29-1 to TRBJ2-2; D uncertain. Germline V gives CDR1 SQVTM, CDR2 ANQGSEA. The CDR3 sequence is 13 residues long. V dropped 5 bases and J dropped 5 bases, with 12 bases sitting between them. The CDR3 protein is CSVLAARTGELFF. CDR3 in DNA: TGCAGCGTTCTGGCCGCCCGAACCGGGGAGCTGTTTTTT.

This clonotype was counted at least ten times. As DNA, the CDR3 is TGCAGTGCTAGCAAAGGGGAAGAGACCCAGTACTTC. Encoded protein: CSASKGEETQYF. V gene TRBV20-1 combines with J gene TRBJ2-5; possibly TRBD1 for D (5 bases). This CDR3 is built from 12 residues. Trimming took 3 bases from V and 3 from J, leaving 8 bases between them. The germline gives CDR1 DFQATT, CDR2 SNEGSKA (reference sequence).

This clonotype occurred a few times. The chain uses TRBV7-9 and TRBJ1-1; D is perhaps TRBD1 (6 bases). The CDR3 is made up of 14 amino acids. Germline CDR1 is SEHNR and CDR2 is FQNEAQ (reference sequence). The germline V and J ends were trimmed by 1 base and 5 bases, with 11 bases remaining between them. CDR3 amino acids: CASSLETGKTEAFF. CDR3 sequence (DNA): TGTGCCAGCAGCTTAGAAACAGGGAAAACTGAAGCTTTCTTT.

V and J are TRBV20-1 and TRBJ1-1; D not resolved. This CDR3 contains 12 residues. V lost 8 bases to trimming and J lost 3 bases, with 13 bases between them. Looked up from germline, CDR1 is DFQATT and CDR2 is SNEGSKA (reference sequence). The DNA of the CDR3 is TGCAGTAGCCTCCGGAGGGACACTGAAGCTTTCTTT. It yields the protein CSSLRRDTEAFF.

The V call is TRBV29-1, the J call TRBJ1-5, with TRBD1 matching over 7 bases. V gave up 7 bases and J gave up 1 base; unmatched junction bases: 7. Germline V gene lookup returns CDR1 SQVTM and CDR2 ANQGSEA. The CDR3 sequence is 14 residues long. CDR3 loop: CSASQGGSNQPQHF. CDR3 sequence (DNA): TGCAGCGCATCCCAGGGGGGGAGCAATCAGCCCCAGCATTTT.

V is TRBV29-1 and J is TRBJ1-2, with D possibly being TRBD1 (5 bases). This CDR3 region has 13 residues. Germline-derived CDR1 and CDR2 are SQVTM and ANQGSEA. V dropped 3 bases and J dropped 6 bases, with 14 bases sitting between them. CDR3 residues: CSVELNRGNGYTF. The DNA for the CDR3 is TGCAGCGTTGAGCTCAACCGGGGGAATGGCTACACCTTC.

The chain couples TRBV12-3 or TRBV12-4 to TRBJ2-3; D might be TRBD2 (5 bases). V was trimmed by 0 bases and J by 5 bases, leaving 12 bases between them. The CDR3 consists of 15 residues. CDR3 protein: CASSLARATGDTQYF. The CDR3, as DNA: TGTGCCAGCAGTTTAGCGAGGGCAACCGGAGATACGCAGTATTTT.

CDR3 protein: CASSWDSYEQYF. The CDR3 region has the DNA TGTGCCAGCAGCTGGGACTCCTACGAGCAGTACTTC. V and J are TRBV14 and TRBJ2-7; D remains ambiguous. V was clipped by 5 bases and J by 0 bases, with 5 bases between them. The CDR3 covers 12 residues. CDR1 SGHDN and CDR2 FVKESK come from the germline V gene.

Comment on this clonotype: A read error is possible here, since a much larger clone lies one base away. CDR3 in DNA: TGCAGCGTGCAATCCGACAGAACAGATACGCAGTATTTT. It translates to CSVQSDRTDTQYF. The rearrangement links TRBV29-1 to TRBJ2-3, with D perhaps TRBD1 (5 bases). Germline V gene lookup returns CDR1 SQVTM and CDR2 ANQGSEA. The germline V and J ends were trimmed by 6 bases and 3 bases, with 13 bases remaining between them. The CDR3 loop spans 13 amino acids.

In this sample, this clonotype turned up a few times. The chain is built from TRBV3-1 and TRBJ1-2; the D gene is possibly TRBD1 (5 bases). Germline values: CDR1 LGHDT, CDR2 YNNKEL (reference sequence). Trimming took off 4 bases at V and 0 bases at J, with 15 bases between the two ends. This CDR3 contains 16 residues. CDR3 in amino acids: CASSLLITGSNYGYTF. CDR3 nucleotides: TGTGCCAGCAGCCTATTAATCACAGGCTCTAACTATGGCTACACCTTC.

The chain joins TRBV4-3 to TRBJ2-5; 8 bases agree with TRBD2. The V gene end was trimmed by 0 bases and the J gene end by 5 bases; junction bases not matched to a gene: 11. This CDR3 region has 17 residues. CDR1 and CDR2 (germline): LGHNA, YSLEER. CDR3 sequence (DNA): TGCGCCAGCAGCCAAGACTGGACTCCAGCGGGGGCTGAGACCCAGTACTTC. Amino acid sequence: CASSQDWTPAGAETQYF.

This chain uses TRBV21-1 with TRBJ1-5; the table gives TRBD1 as D, unverified against the DNA. TRBV21-1 is tagged as a pseudogene. The CDR3 contains 20 residues. The CDR3 region has the DNA TGTGCCAGCAACAAACGCCCGGGACAGGGGGAAGGATACGGCAATCAGCCCCAGCATTTT. This sequence encodes CASNKRPGQGEGYGNQPQHF.

This clonotype has just one count. Just one base apart from a much larger clone, this may be a read error. The chain links TRBV28 to TRBJ1-2, with a possible D match to TRBD1 (5 bases). Germline V lookup: CDR1 MDHEN, CDR2 SYDVKM. The CDR3 runs 15 residues. CDR3 protein: CASSRGGGSNHGYTF. CDR3 coding DNA: TGTGCCAGCAGTCGGGGCGGAGGATCTAACCATGGCTACACCTTC.

V gene TRBV6-1 combines with J gene TRBJ1-4; the D is unclear. This CDR3 has 15 amino acids. Germline assignment: CDR1 MNHNS and CDR2 SASEGT. V was trimmed by 4 bases and J by 0 bases, leaving 9 bases between them. CDR3 in DNA: TGTGCCAGCAGTGTAGTTTTTGCAACTAATGAAAAACTGTTTTTT. Translation gives CASSVVFATNEKLFF.

This clonotype was found a few times. This rearrangement joins TRBV28 to TRBJ2-3; no reliable D call. The germline V gene encodes CDR1 MDHEN and CDR2 SYDVKM. V dropped 3 bases and J dropped 2 bases, with 12 bases sitting between them. This CDR3 region has 15 residues. CDR3 bases: TGTGCCAGCAGTTTGATGACCCTGAACACAGATACGCAGTATTTT. Its translation is CASSLMTLNTDTQYF.

This chain joins TRBV11-3 and TRBJ2-7, with 10 bases fitting TRBD2. Trimming at V came to 5 bases and at J to 7 bases, leaving 11 bases not matched to a gene. The length of the CDR3 is 15 residues. Germline CDR1 is SGHNT and CDR2 is YENEEA. CDR3 DNA sequence: TGTGCCAGCAGCCCTAGCGGGAGCCCTTACAATGAGCAGTACTTC. It is translated as CASSPSGSPYNEQYF.

This clonotype is a singleton in its sample. It may be a read error: a sequence one base away is much more abundant. The J gene is TRBJ2-1, the V gene TRBV11-2; 7 positions agree with TRBD2. Germline V lookup: CDR1 SGHAT, CDR2 FQNNGV. This CDR3 is built from 14 residues. V trimming: 6 bases; J trimming: 10 bases; junction bases outside the gene matches: 12. CDR3 in amino acids: CASRGRETLGEQFF. The CDR3, as DNA: TGTGCCAGCAGAGGGAGGGAGACCCTCGGCGAGCAGTTCTTC.